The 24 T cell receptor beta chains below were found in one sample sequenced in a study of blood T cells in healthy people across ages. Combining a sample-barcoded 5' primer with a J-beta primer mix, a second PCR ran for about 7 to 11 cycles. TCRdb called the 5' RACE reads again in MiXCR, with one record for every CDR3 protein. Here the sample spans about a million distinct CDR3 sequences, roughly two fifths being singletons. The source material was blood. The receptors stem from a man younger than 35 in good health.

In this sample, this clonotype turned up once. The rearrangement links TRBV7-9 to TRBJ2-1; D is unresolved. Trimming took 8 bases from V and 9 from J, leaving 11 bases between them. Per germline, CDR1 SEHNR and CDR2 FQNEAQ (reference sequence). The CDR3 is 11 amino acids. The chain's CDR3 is CASSPEREQFF. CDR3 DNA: TGTGCCAGCTCCCCGGAACGTGAGCAGTTCTTC.

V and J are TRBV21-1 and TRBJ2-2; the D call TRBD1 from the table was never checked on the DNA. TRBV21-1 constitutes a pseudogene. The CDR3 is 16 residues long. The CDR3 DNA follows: TGTGCCAGCAGCAGGACCGGGACAGTGATCACCGGGGAGCTGTTTTTT. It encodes CASSRTGTVITGELFF.

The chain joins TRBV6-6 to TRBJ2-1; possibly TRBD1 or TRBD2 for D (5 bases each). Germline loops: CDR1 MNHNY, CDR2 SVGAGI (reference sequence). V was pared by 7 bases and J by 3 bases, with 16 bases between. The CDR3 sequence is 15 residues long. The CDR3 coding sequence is TGTGCCAGCAAAACCGGGACGGACCTCTACAATGAGCAGTTCTTC. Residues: CASKTGTDLYNEQFF.

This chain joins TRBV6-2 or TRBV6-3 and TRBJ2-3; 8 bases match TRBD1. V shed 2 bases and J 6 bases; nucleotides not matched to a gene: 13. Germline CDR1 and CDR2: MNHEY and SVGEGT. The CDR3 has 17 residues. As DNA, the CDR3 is TGTGCCAGCAGTTACCACCAAAGCGGACAGGGAATGGATACGCAGTATTTT. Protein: CASSYHQSGQGMDTQYF.

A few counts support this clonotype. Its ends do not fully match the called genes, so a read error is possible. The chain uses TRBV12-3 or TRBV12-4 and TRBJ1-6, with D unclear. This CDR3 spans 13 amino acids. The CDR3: CASSPNSNSPPHF. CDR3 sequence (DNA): TGTGCCAGCAGTCCGAACAGTAATTCACCCCCCCACTTT.

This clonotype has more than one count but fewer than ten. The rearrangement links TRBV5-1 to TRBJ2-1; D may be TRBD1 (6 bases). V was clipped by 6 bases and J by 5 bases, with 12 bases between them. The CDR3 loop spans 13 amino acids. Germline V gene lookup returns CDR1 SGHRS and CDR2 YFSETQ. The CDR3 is CASTGTLNNEQFF. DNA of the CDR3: TGCGCCAGCACCGGGACATTGAACAATGAGCAGTTCTTC.

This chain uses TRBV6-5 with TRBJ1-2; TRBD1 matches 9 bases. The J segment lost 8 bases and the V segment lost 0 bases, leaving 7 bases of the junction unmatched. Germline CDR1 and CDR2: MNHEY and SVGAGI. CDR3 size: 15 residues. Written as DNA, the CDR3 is TGTGCCAGCAGTTACTCACAGGGGGCAACTCCCGGCTACACCTTC. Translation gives CASSYSQGATPGYTF.

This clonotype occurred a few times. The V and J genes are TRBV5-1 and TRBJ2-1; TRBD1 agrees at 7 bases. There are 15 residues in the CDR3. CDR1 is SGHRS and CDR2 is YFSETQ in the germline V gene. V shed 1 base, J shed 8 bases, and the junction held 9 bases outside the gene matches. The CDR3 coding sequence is TGCGCCAGCAGCTTGTTAGGGACAGCCGCTGATGAGCAGTTCTTC. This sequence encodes CASSLLGTAADEQFF.

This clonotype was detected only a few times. For the CDR3, the DNA is TGTGCCAGCAGCTTAAAGGGGGGACTATCCTACGAGCAGTACTTC. Translation: CASSLKGGLSYEQYF. The chain combines TRBV7-9 with TRBJ2-7; D may be TRBD2 (7 bases). The CDR3 has 15 amino acids. Trimming removed 2 bases at V and 1 base at J, with 12 bases between. Germline CDR1 reads SEHNR; CDR2 reads FQNEAQ (reference sequence).

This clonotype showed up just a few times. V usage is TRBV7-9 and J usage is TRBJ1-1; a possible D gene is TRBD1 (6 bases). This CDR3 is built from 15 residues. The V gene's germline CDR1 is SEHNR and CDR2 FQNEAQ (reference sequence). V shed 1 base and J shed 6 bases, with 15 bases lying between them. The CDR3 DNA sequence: TGTGCCAGCAGCTTAGTGGTCAGGGGCAAGGCTGAAGCTTTCTTT. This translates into CASSLVVRGKAEAFF.

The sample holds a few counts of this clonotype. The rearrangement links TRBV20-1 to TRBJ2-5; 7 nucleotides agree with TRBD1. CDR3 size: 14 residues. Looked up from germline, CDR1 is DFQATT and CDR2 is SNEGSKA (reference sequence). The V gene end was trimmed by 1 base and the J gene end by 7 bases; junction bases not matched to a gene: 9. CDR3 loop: CSARGASDRSTQYF. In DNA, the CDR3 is TGCAGTGCTAGAGGGGCCTCGGACAGGTCGACCCAGTACTTC.

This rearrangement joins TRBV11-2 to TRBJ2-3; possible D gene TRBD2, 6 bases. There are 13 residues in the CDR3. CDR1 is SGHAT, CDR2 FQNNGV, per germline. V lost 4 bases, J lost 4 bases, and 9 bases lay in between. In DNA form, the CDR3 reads TGTGCCAGCAGCTATAGACTAGCAGATACGCAGTATTTT. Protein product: CASSYRLADTQYF.

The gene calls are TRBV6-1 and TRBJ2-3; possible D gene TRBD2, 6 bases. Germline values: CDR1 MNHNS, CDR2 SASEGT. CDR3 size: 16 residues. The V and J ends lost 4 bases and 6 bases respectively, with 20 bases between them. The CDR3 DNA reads TGTGCCAGCAGTGGCAGCCGGGACTCTCCCTCGGATACGCAGTATTTT. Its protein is CASSGSRDSPSDTQYF.

The CDR3 sequence is CASSMRDTEAFF. The CDR3 coding sequence is TGTGCCAGCAGTATGCGAGATACTGAAGCTTTCTTT. The genes are TRBV2 and TRBJ1-1; D unclear. CDR3 length: 12 residues. Trimming took off 5 bases at V and 5 bases at J, with 9 bases between the two ends. The V gene's germline CDR1 is SNHLY and CDR2 FYNNEI.

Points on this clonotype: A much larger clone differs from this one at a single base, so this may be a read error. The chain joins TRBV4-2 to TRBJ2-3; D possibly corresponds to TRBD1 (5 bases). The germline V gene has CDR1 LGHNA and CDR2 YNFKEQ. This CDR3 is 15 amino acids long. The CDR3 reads CASSQDKRRTGTQYF. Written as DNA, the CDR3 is TGTGCCAGCAGCCAAGATAAGAGGCGCACAGGTACGCAGTATTTT.

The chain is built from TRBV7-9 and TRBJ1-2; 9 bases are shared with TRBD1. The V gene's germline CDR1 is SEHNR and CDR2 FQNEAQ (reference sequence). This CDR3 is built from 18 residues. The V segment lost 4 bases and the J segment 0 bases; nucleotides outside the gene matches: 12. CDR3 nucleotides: TGTGCCAGCAGCTCTAGCAGTCGGACAGGGGCACCTAACTATGGCTACACCTTC. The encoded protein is CASSSSSRTGAPNYGYTF.

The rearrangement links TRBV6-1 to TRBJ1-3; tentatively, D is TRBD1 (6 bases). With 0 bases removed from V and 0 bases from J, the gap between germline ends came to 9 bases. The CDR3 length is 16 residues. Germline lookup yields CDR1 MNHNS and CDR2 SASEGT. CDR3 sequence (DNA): TGTGCCAGCAGTGAAGCACTCAGGGGCTCTGGAAACACCATATATTTT. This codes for CASSEALRGSGNTIYF.

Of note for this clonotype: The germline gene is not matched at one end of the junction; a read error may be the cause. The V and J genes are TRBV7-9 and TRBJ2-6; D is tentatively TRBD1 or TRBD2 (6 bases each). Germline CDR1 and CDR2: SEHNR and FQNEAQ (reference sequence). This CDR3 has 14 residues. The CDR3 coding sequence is TGTGCCAGCAGCTTAGTATCGGGGGCCAACATCCTGACTTTC. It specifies CASSLVSGANILTF.

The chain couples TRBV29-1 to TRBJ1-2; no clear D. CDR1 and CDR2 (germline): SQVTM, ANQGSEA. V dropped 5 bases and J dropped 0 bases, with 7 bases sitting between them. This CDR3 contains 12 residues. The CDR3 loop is CSVKLTNYGYTF. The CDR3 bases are TGCAGCGTTAAGCTTACTAACTATGGCTACACCTTC.

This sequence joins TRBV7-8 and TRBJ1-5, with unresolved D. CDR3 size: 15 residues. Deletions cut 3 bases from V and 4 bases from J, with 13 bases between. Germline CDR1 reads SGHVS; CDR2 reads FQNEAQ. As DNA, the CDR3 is TGTGCCAGCAGCTTTGGGGTATCGCCGAATCAGCCCCAGCATTTT. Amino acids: CASSFGVSPNQPQHF.

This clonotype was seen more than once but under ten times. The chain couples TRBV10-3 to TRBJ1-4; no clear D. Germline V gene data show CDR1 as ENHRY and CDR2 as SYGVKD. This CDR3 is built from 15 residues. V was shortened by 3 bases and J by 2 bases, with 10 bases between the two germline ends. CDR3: CAISDWGSTNEKLFF. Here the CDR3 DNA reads TGTGCCATCAGTGACTGGGGATCGACTAATGAAAAACTGTTTTTT.

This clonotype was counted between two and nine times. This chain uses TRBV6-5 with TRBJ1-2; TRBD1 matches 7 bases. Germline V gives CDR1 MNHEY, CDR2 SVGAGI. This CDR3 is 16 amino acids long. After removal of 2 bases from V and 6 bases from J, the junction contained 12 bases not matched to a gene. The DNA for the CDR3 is TGTGCCAGCAGTTACGTCCACAGGGGTGTGGAGGATGGCTACACCTTC. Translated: CASSYVHRGVEDGYTF.

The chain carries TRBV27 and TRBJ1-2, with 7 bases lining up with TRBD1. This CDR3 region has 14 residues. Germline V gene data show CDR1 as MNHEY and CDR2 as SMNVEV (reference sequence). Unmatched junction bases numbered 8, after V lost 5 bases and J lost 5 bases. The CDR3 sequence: CASSTRQGPYGYTF. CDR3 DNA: TGTGCCAGCAGTACCCGACAGGGACCTTATGGCTACACCTTC.

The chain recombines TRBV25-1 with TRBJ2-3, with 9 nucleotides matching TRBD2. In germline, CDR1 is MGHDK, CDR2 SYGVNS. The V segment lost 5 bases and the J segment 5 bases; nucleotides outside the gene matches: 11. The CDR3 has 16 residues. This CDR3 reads CASSLFAGGSGDTQYF. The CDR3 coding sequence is TGTGCCAGCAGTTTATTTGCGGGGGGGAGCGGAGATACGCAGTATTTT.